These 17 T cell receptor beta chains came from one sample sequenced in a study of cytomegalovirus exposure and HLA in healthy donors. Assay used: immunoSEQ multiplex PCR; TCRdb lists only in-frame clones, some missing. The repertoire holds tens of thousands of clones, with approximately 88% as singletons. The material sequenced was PBMCs. The receptors shown here come from a woman younger than 45 in good health and CMV-seronegative.

This clone has just a few counts. The CDR3 spells CASSLLAGNTEAFF. DNA for the CDR3: TGCGCCAGCAGCTTGTTAGCGGGGAACACTGAAGCTTTCTTT. This rearrangement joins TRBV5-1 to TRBJ1-1; D unresolved. V lost 1 base, J lost 1 base, and 8 bases lay in between. The CDR3 has 14 amino acids. Germline V gene sequence: CDR1 SGHRS, CDR2 YFSETQ.

The V gene is TRBV5-8, the J gene TRBJ2-3; D possibly corresponds to TRBD1 (6 bases). The germline CDR1 and CDR2 sequences are SGHTS and YDEGEE. Trimming removed 0 bases from V and 4 bases from J, with 12 bases in between. The CDR3 runs to 15 residues. The CDR3 sequence is CASSLVQGAPDTQYF. In DNA, the CDR3 is TGTGCCAGCAGCTTGGTACAGGGAGCCCCAGATACGCAGTATTTT.

The J gene is TRBJ1-1, the V gene TRBV2; D might be TRBD1 (6 bases). CDR1 is SNHLY and CDR2 is FYNNEI in the germline V gene. V shed 6 bases and J shed 4 bases, with 15 bases lying between them. This CDR3 has 14 amino acids. The CDR3 nucleotides are TGTGCCAGCAGACTTCAGGAAGGGGGCACTGAAGCTTTCTTT. This encodes CASRLQEGGTEAFF. Supplemented by reference TRBV2 and TRBJ1-1, the full variable domain reads EPEVTQTPSHQVTQMGQEVILRCVPISNHLYFYWYRQILGQKVEFLVSFYNNEISEKSEIFDDQFSVERPDGSNFTLKIRSTKLEDSAMYFCASRLQEGGTEAFFGQGTRLTVV.

The rearrangement uses TRBV5-1 and TRBJ2-3; possible D gene TRBD1, 5 bases. CDR1 is SGHRS, CDR2 YFSETQ, per germline. The CDR3 has 14 amino acids. V gave up 3 bases and J gave up 4 bases, with 12 bases separating them. This CDR3 reads CASSSGQNPDTQYF. In DNA, the CDR3 is TGCGCCAGCAGCTCCGGACAAAATCCAGATACGCAGTATTTT. Full variable domain (missing parts from reference TRBV5-1 and TRBJ2-3): KAGVTQTPRYLIKTRGQQVTLSCSPISGHRSVSWYQQTPGQGLQFLFEYFSETQRNKGNFPGRFSGRQFSNSRSEMNVSTLELGDSALYLCASSSGQNPDTQYFGPGTRLTVL.

The chain links TRBV5-8 to TRBJ2-7, with D perhaps matching TRBD2 (6 bases). Looked up from germline, CDR1 is SGHTS and CDR2 is YDEGEE. Trimming removed 4 bases from V and 3 bases from J, with 14 bases in between. The CDR3 has 14 residues. The CDR3 bases are TGTGCCAGCAGCCTCGGGACTGTATTCTACGAGCAGTACTTC. Its protein is CASSLGTVFYEQYF.

This clone was detected once. V usage is TRBV28 and J usage is TRBJ2-5; the match to TRBD1 covers 8 bases. V lost 2 bases to trimming and J lost 3 bases; unmatched junction nucleotides: 8. CDR3 length: 16 residues. Per germline, CDR1 MDHEN and CDR2 SYDVKM. In nucleotides, the CDR3 is TGTGCCAGCAGTTTAACTCCGACAGGGGCAGAAGAGACCCAGTACTTC. Translated: CASSLTPTGAEETQYF.

V and J are TRBV29-1 and TRBJ1-3; D unclear. With 5 bases removed from V and 7 bases from J, the gap between germline ends came to 15 bases. The CDR3 contains 13 residues. CDR1 is SQVTM, CDR2 ANQGSEA, per germline. This chain's CDR3 is CSVSRGIGNTIYF. Here the CDR3 DNA reads TGCAGCGTTAGTCGGGGAATAGGGAACACCATATATTTT.

The chain is built from TRBV6-1 and TRBJ1-1; a weak D match, TRBD1 (5 bases). V lost 1 base and J lost 8, with 11 bases in between. Germline V CDR1 and CDR2: MNHNS, SASEGT. This CDR3 is built from 13 residues. CDR3: CASSEGGGREAFF. Here the CDR3 DNA reads TGTGCCAGCAGTGAAGGGGGGGGACGCGAAGCTTTCTTT.

V is TRBV13 and J is TRBJ2-3; unclear D gene. Per germline, CDR1 PRHDT and CDR2 FYEKMQ (reference sequence). Trimming stripped 5 bases from V and 0 bases from J, with 6 bases between. The CDR3 is 13 residues long. CDR3 sequence: CASSQDSTDTQYF. The DNA of the CDR3 is TGTGCCAGCAGCCAGGATAGCACAGATACGCAGTATTTT.

The CDR3 spells CASSLDRFTEAFF. The DNA for the CDR3 is TGTGCCAGCAGCTTGGACAGATTCACTGAAGCTTTCTTT. The chain recombines TRBV12-1 with TRBJ1-1; the table's D call of TRBD1 was not tested on the DNA. TRBV12-1 represents a pseudogene. This CDR3 is built from 13 residues.

V is TRBV27 and J is TRBJ1-5; possibly TRBD1 for D (5 bases). Trimming took 3 bases from V and 5 from J, leaving 11 bases between them. Germline V gene sequence: CDR1 MNHEY, CDR2 SMNVEV (reference sequence). The CDR3 extends over 14 amino acids. CDR3 DNA sequence: TGTGCCAGCAGTTTGGCGGGGGAGTATCAGCCCCAGCATTTT. Translated: CASSLAGEYQPQHF.

CDR3 in amino acids: CASSLLGGVSEQFF. DNA of the CDR3: TGTGCCAGCAGTCTACTTGGAGGCGTAAGTGAGCAGTTCTTC. The V and J genes are TRBV27 and TRBJ2-1; possibly TRBD2 for D (5 bases). Germline V gene data show CDR1 as MNHEY and CDR2 as SMNVEV (reference sequence). The CDR3 is 14 amino acids. V was cut by 5 bases and J by 9 bases, with 17 bases left in between.

The CDR3 coding sequence is TGCGCCAGCAGCCAAGAGGCCGCGACACATATGAACACTGAAGCTTTCTTT. It codes for CASSQEAATHMNTEAFF. This chain links TRBV4-1 with TRBJ1-1; D unresolved. Germline-derived CDR1 and CDR2 are MGHRA and YSYEKL. This CDR3 region has 17 residues. Trimming took 0 bases from V and 0 from J, leaving 14 bases between them.

The genes are TRBV29-1 and TRBJ2-7; D call uncertain. CDR3 length equals 12 residues. Germline CDR1 SQVTM, CDR2 ANQGSEA. V was clipped by 7 bases and J by 6 bases, with 16 bases between them. This CDR3 is CSALDRKVEQYF. CDR3 DNA sequence: TGCAGCGCCCTAGACCGGAAGGTCGAGCAGTACTTC.

The CDR3 protein is CASSWTSGISDTQYF. CDR3 coding DNA: TGTGCCAGCAGTTGGACTAGCGGGATCTCAGATACGCAGTATTTT. V usage is TRBV7-2 and J usage is TRBJ2-3; TRBD2 matches 12 bases. The junction had 5 bases not matched to a gene; V was cut back by 6 bases and J by 4 bases. The germline CDR1 and CDR2 sequences are SGHTA and FQGNSA. The CDR3 totals 15 residues.

V is TRBV29-1 and J is TRBJ2-2; maybe TRBD1 (5 bases). The germline V gene has CDR1 SQVTM and CDR2 ANQGSEA. The CDR3 has 14 residues. Trimming removed 7 bases at V and 1 base at J, with 13 bases between. CDR3 sequence (DNA): TGCAGCGGCAGGGTAGTAGGGAACACCGGGGAGCTGTTTTTT. Residues: CSGRVVGNTGELFF.

V is TRBV14 and J is TRBJ2-1, with 10 bases fitting TRBD2. The CDR3 has 15 residues. Germline CDR1 SGHDN, CDR2 FVKESK. V lost 6 bases to trimming and J lost 5 bases; unmatched junction nucleotides: 7. The CDR3 DNA sequence: TGTGCCAGCAGACACCTAGCGGGAGCACACAATGAGCAGTTCTTC. Translated: CASRHLAGAHNEQFF.